This TCR beta chain was obtained from a study of blood T cell repertoires in COVID-19. Study as a whole: From T cells, B-cell-depleted T cells, or PBMCs came the material, which was cDNA or gDNA.

Assay: immunoSEQ multiplex PCR; the TCRdb copy retains only in-frame clones and omits some. The sample consists of about 120,000 clones, about 84% of them appearing once. The CDR3 is 16 amino acids. V gave up 3 bases and J gave up 0 bases, with 12 bases separating them. The germline CDR1 and CDR2 sequences are SNHLY and FYNNEI. The chain employs TRBV2 and TRBJ1-3; D perhaps matches TRBD1 (6 bases). The TCR originated in a man aged 55 to 70 with acute or convalescent COVID-19. Sequencing input: peripheral blood. Here the CDR3 reads CASSEDSFFSGNTIYF. Written as DNA, the CDR3 is TGTGCCAGCAGTGAGGACAGTTTTTTCTCTGGAAACACCATATATTTT.